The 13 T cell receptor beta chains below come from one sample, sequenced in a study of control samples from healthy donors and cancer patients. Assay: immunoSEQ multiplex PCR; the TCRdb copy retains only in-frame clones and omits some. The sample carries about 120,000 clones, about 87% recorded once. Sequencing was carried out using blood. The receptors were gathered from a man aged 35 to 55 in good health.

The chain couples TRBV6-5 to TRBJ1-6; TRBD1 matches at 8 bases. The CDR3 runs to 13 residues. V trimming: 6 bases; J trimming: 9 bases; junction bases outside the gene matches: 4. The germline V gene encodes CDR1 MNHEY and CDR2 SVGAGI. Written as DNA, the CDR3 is TGTGCCAGCAGCTCAGGGGGCAGTTCACCCCTCCACTTT. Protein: CASSSGGSSPLHF.

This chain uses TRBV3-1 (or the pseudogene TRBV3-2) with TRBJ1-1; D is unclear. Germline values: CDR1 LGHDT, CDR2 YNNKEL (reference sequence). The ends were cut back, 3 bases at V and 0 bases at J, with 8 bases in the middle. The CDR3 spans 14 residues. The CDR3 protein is CASSQGYLNTEAFF. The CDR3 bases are TGTGCCAGCAGCCAGGGGTACCTGAACACTGAAGCTTTCTTT.

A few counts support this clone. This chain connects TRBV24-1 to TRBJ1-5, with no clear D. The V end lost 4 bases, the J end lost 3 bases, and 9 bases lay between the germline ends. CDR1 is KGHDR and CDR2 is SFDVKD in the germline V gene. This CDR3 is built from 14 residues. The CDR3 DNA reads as TGTGCCACCAGTGACCCCACAAACAATCAGCCCCAGCATTTT. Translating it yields CATSDPTNNQPQHF.

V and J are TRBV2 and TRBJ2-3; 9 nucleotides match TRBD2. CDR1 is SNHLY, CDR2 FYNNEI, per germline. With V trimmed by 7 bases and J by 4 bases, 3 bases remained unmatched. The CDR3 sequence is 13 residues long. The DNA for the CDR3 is TGTGCCAGCAAGGGCGGGGGGGCAGATACGCAGTATTTT. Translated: CASKGGGADTQYF.

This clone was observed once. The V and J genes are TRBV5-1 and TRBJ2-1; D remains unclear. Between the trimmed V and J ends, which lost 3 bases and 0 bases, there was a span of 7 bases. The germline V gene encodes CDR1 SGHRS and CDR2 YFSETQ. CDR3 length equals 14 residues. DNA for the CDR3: TGCGCCAGCAGCTGGGATAGCTCCTACAATGAGCAGTTCTTC. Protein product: CASSWDSSYNEQFF.

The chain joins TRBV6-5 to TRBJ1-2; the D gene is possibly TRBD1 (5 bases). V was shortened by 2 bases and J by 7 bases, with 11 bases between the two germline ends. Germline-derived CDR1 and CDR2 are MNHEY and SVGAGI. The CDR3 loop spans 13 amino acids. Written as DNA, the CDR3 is TGTGCCAGCAGTTACCAGGGTTTGAGTGGCTACACCTTC. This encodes CASSYQGLSGYTF.

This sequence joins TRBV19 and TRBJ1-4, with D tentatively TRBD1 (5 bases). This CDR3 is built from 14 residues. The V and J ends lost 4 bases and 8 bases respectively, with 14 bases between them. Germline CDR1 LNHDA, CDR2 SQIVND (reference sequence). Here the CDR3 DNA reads TGTGCCAGTAGTAAGGGGAGGGAGAGGGAAAAACTGTTTTTT. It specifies CASSKGREREKLFF.

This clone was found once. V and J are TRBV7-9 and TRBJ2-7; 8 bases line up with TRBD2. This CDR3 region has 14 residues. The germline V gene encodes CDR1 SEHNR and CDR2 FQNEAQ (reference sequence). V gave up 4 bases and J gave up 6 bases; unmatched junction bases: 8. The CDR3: CASSSAGGLGEQYF. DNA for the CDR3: TGTGCCAGCAGCTCGGCGGGGGGACTTGGCGAGCAGTACTTC.

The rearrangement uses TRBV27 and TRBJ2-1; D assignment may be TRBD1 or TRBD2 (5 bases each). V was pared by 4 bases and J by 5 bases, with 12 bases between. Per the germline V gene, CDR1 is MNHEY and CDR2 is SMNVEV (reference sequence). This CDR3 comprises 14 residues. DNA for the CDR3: TGTGCCAGCAGTTGGGGGATGGATGACAATGAGCAGTTCTTC. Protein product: CASSWGMDDNEQFF.

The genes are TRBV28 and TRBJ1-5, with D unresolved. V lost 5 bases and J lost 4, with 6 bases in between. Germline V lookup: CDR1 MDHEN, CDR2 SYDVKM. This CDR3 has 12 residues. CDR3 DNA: TGTGCCAGCAGTCCTCAAAATCAGCCCCAGCATTTT. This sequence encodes CASSPQNQPQHF.

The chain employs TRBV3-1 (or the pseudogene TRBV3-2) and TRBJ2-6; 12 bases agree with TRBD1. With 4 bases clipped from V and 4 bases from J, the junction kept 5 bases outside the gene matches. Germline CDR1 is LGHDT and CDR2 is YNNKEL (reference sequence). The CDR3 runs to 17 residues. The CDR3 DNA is TGTGCCAGCAGCCTCCGGGACAGGGGGCTCGGGGCCAACGTCCTGACTTTC. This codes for CASSLRDRGLGANVLTF.

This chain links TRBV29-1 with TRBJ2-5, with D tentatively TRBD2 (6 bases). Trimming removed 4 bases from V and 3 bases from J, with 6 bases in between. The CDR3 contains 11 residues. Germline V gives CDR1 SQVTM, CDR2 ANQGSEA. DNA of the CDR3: TGCAGCGTTGGCGGGAAAGAGACCCAGTACTTC. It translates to CSVGGKETQYF. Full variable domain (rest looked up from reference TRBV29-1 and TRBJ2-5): SAVISQKPSRDICQRGTSLTIQCQVDSQVTMMFWYRQQPGQSLTLIATANQGSEATYESGFVIDKFPISRPNLTFSTLTVSNMSPEDSSIYLCSVGGKETQYFGPGTRLLVL.

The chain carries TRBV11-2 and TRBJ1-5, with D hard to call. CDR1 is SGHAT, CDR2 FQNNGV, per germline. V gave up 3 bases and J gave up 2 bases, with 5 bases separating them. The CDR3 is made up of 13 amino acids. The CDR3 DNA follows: TGTGCCAGCAGCTTCGAGGGCAATCAGCCCCAGCATTTT. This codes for CASSFEGNQPQHF.